The T cell receptor beta chain described here comes from a study of CD8+ T cells in alopecia areata. Whole-study context: Treated patients were given 5 to 10 mg oral tofacitinib twice daily. Study findings and constraints: In scalp and blood during tofacitinib, many expanded lesional clones persisted. Greater clonality was observed in lesional scalp samples, especially alopecia totalis/universalis, versus normal scalp.

Extraction and reverse transcription of RNA yielded cDNA as the sequencing template. TCRdb keeps only in-frame clones here, not all; method: immunoSEQ multiplex PCR. The repertoire includes approximately 210,000 clones, about three fifths of them detected once, and about 4% sits in the top ten. As to this clone: Antigen: not known.

Noted treatment: oral pan-JAK inhibitor, 5-10 mg twice daily. Alopecia areata patients had lesional scalp punch biopsies and peripheral blood taken from them. From germline, CDR1 is LNHDA and CDR2 SQIVND (reference sequence). The length of the CDR3 is 14 residues. After removal of 3 bases from V and 2 bases from J, the junction contained 3 bases not matched to a gene. The sequencing here drew on CD4+ T cells sorted from blood, taken at week 4, from a patient treated with tofacitinib. The chain uses TRBV19 and TRBJ1-2, with TRBD1 identical over 7 bases. The TCR was taken from a human donor with alopecia areata. This CDR3 reads CASSMGTDNYGYTF. The CDR3 DNA reads TGTGCCAGTAGTATGGGGACAGACAACTATGGCTACACCTTC.